This T cell receptor beta chain was documented in a study of naive and memory T cell subsets. This clonotype was counted at least ten times. An equimolar mix of two oligonucleotides served as the beta constant-region primer for TRBC1 and TRBC2. Nested alpha and beta constant-region primers with the SP2 primer drove four PCR rounds on ligated cDNA. Each CDR3 protein gets one entry after TCRdb re-called the UMI-ligation and nested PCR reads with MiXCR. Of 80,000 to 95,000 distinct CDR3 sequences in the sample, 9% to 9.5% are singletons; the top ten hold roughly 1.2%. Germline V gene sequence: CDR1 MNHEY, CDR2 SMNVEV (reference sequence). V lost 6 bases and J lost 5; bases outside the gene matches: 9. CDR3 size: 14 residues.

This receptor was identified in a human donor in good health. Sequenced material: naive CD8+ T cells from blood. The chain carries TRBV27 and TRBJ2-7; 8 nucleotides agree with TRBD2. CDR3 bases: TGTGCCAGCAGGACCACCGGGAGGGCCGACGAGCAGTACTTC. Translation gives CASRTTGRADEQYF.